This TCR beta chain comes out of a study of cytomegalovirus exposure and HLA in healthy donors. Note on this clone: Its target is not known.

The CDR3 contains 17 residues. 60 Vbeta and 13 Jbeta primers were used in PCR. The assay was immunoSEQ multiplex PCR, and TCRdb's table has in-frame clones only and misses some. This repertoire includes 120,000 or so clones. Study-wide results and caveats: Associated with cytomegalovirus, according to the listing, were 150 to 200 TCR beta chains.

The source is a man younger than 35 in good health and CMV-seronegative. The sample taken for sequencing was PBMCs. V gene TRBV21-1 combines with J gene TRBJ1-2. TRBV21-1 is an annotated pseudogene. The CDR3 DNA reads as TGTGCCAGCAGCAAAATAGCACTGCCTTCTTCTAACTATGGCTACACCTTC. Its translation is CASSKIALPSSNYGYTF.